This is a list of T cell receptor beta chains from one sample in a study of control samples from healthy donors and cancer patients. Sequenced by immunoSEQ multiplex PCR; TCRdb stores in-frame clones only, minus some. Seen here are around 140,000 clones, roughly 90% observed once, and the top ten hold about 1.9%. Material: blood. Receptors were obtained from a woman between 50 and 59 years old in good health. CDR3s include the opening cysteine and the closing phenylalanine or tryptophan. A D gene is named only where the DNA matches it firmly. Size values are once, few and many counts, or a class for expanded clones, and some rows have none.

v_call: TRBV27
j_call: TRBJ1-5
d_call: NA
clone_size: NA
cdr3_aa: CASNPMGGRNQPQHF
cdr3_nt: TGTGCCAGCAATCCGATGGGGGGGCGAAATCAGCCCCAGCATTTT

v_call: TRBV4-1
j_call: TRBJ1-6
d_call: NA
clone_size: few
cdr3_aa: CASSQDEYSYNSPLHF
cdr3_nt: TGCGCCAGCAGCCAAGACGAGTACTCCTATAATTCACCCCTCCACTTT

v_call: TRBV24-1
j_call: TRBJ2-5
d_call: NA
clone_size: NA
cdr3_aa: CATSDPSTGTQGTQYF
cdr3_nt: TGTGCCACCAGTGATCCTAGCACAGGGACCCAAGGGACCCAGTACTTC

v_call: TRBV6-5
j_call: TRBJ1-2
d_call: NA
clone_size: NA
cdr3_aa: CASSFHGRENYGYTF
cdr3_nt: TGTGCCAGCAGTTTCCATGGACGGGAGAACTATGGCTACACCTTC

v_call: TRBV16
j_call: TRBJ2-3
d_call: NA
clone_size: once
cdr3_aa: CASSQSEDTQYF
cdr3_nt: TGTGCCAGCAGCCAATCAGAAGATACGCAGTATTTT

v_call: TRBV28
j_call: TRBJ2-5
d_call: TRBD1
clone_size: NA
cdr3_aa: CASSFRDPGGTQYF
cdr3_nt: TGTGCCAGCAGTTTCCGGGACCCAGGGGGGACCCAGTACTTC

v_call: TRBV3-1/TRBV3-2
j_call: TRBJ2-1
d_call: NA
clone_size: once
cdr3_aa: CASSQGAGDREQFF
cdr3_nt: TGTGCCAGCAGCCAGGGGGCGGGGGACAGGGAGCAGTTCTTC

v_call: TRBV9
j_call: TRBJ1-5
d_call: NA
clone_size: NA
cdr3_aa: CASTEMGPPLDQPQHF
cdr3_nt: TGTGCCAGCACCGAGATGGGACCGCCGCTGGATCAGCCCCAGCATTTT

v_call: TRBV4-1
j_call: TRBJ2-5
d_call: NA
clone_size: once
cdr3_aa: CASSQIQDGSRRETQYF
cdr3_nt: TGCGCCAGCAGCCAAATACAGGACGGGTCTCGACGGGAGACCCAGTACTTC

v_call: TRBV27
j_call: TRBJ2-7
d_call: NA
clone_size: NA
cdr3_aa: CASSFGHQAPYEQYF
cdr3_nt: TGTGCCAGCAGTTTCGGACACCAGGCCCCCTACGAGCAGTACTTC

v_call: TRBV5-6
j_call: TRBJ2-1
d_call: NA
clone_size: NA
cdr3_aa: CASSHMTGRPYNEQFF
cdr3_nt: TGTGCCAGCAGCCACATGACAGGAAGGCCCTACAATGAGCAGTTCTTC

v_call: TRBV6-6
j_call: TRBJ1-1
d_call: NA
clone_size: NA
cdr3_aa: CASSKGNRVLGTEAFF
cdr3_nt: TGTGCCAGCAGCAAGGGCAATCGTGTGCTCGGCACTGAAGCTTTCTTT

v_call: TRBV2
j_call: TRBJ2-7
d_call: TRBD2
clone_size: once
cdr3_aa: CASKTSGSTYEQYF
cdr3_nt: TGTGCCAGCAAGACTAGCGGGAGCACCTACGAGCAGTACTTC

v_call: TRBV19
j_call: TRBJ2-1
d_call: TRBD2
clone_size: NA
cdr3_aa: CASSTLAGVDEQFF
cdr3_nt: TGTGCCAGTAGTACATTAGCGGGAGTTGACGAGCAGTTCTTC

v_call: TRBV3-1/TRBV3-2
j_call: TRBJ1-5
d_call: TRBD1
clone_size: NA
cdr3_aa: CASSQTGTGLWQPQHF
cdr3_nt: TGTGCCAGCAGCCAGACTGGGACAGGGCTTTGGCAGCCCCAGCATTTT

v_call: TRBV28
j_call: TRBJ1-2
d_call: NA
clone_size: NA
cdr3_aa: CASRSLESGYTF
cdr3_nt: TGTGCCAGCAGGTCTCTGGAGAGCGGCTACACCTTC

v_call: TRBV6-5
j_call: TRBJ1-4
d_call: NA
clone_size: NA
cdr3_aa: CATKGSNEKLFF
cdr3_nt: TGTGCCACAAAAGGAAGTAATGAAAAACTGTTTTTT

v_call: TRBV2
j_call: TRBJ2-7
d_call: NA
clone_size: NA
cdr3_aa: CASCGNLVDEQYF
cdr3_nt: TGTGCCAGCTGTGGTAACTTGGTCGACGAGCAGTACTTC

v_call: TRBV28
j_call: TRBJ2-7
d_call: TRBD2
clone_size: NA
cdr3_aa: CASSLPRGTSGGYEQYF
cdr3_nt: TGTGCCAGCAGTTTACCCCGGGGGACTAGCGGAGGCTACGAGCAGTACTTC

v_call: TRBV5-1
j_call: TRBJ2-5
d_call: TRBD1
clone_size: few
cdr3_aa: CASSLFRQGELKGKTQYF
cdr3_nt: TGCGCCAGCAGCTTGTTTCGGCAGGGGGAATTAAAGGGCAAGACCCAGTACTTC

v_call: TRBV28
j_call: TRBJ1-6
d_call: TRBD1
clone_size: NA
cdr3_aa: CASSRRQGANSPLHF
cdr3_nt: TGTGCCAGCAGTCGACGACAGGGGGCTAATTCACCCCTCCACTTT

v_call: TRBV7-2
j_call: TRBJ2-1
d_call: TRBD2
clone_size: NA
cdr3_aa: CASSSRAGGYNEQFF
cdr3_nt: TGTGCCAGCAGCTCGCGGGCGGGGGGCTACAATGAGCAGTTCTTC

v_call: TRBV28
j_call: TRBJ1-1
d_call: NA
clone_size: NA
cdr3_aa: CASSPRGVNTEAFF
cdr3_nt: TGTGCCAGCAGTCCAAGGGGGGTGAACACTGAAGCTTTCTTT

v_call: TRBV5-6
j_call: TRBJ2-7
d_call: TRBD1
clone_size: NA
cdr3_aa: CASSWRPGQVNQQYF
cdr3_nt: TGTGCCAGCAGCTGGAGACCGGGACAGGTCAACCAGCAGTACTTC

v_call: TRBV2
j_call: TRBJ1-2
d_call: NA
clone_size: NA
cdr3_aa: CASSLDSDFYGYTF
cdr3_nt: TGTGCCAGCAGTCTAGACAGCGACTTCTATGGCTACACCTTC

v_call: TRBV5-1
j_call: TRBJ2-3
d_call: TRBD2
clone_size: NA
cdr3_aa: CASRWGAGPSTDTQYF
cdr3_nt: TGCGCCAGCAGATGGGGAGCGGGACCTAGCACAGATACGCAGTATTTT

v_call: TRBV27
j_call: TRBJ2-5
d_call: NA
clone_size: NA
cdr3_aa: CASSSSRTETQYF
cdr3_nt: TGTGCCAGCAGTTCATCAAGGACAGAGACCCAGTACTTC

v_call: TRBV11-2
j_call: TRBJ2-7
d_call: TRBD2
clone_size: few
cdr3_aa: CASSLVAGGRYEQYF
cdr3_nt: TGTGCCAGCAGCTTAGTAGCGGGGGGAAGATACGAGCAGTACTTC

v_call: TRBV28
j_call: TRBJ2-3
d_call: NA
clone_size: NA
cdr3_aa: CATSSGAAGGGTQYF
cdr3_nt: TGTGCCACCTCCTCGGGGGCAGCCGGAGGGGGTACGCAGTATTTT

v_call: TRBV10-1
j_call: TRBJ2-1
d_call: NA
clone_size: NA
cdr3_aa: CASSAQGGPYNEQFF
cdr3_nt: TGCGCCAGCAGTGCCCAGGGTGGCCCTTACAATGAGCAGTTCTTC

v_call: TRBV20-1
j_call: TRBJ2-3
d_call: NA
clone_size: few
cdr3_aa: CSASGLGHGSTDTQYF
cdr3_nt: TGCAGTGCTAGTGGGCTAGGGCACGGAAGCACAGATACGCAGTATTTT

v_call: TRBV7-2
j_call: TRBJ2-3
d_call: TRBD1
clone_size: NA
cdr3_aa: CASRRLGQAKDTQYF
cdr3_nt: TGTGCCAGCAGGCGACTGGGACAGGCCAAAGATACGCAGTATTTT

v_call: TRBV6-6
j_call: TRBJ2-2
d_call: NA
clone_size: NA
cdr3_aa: CASSYQAGELFF
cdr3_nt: TGTGCCAGCAGTTACCAGGCCGGGGAGCTGTTTTTT

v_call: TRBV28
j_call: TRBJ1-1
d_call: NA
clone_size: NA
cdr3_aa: CASSFGTSREAFF
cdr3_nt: TGTGCCAGCAGTTTCGGGACTTCGAGGGAAGCTTTCTTT

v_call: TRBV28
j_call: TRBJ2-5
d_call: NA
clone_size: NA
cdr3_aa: CASTQIDQETQYF
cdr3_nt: TGTGCCAGCACCCAGATAGACCAAGAGACCCAGTACTTC

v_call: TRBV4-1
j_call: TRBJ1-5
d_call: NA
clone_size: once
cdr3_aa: CASSQEPGSNQPQHF
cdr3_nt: TGCGCCAGCAGCCAAGAGCCCGGGAGCAATCAGCCCCAGCATTTT

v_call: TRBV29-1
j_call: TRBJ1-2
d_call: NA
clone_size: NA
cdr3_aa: CSGGETGGYTF
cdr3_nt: TGCAGCGGGGGGGAAACGGGAGGCTACACCTTC

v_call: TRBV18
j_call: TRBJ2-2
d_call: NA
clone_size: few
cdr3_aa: CASSPAGTPNTGELFF
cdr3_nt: TGTGCCAGCTCACCAGCCGGGACCCCGAACACCGGGGAGCTGTTTTTT

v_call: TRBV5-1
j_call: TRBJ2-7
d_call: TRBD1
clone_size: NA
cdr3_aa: CASSLSGTGEQYF
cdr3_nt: TGCGCCAGCAGCTTGTCCGGGACAGGGGAGCAGTACTTC

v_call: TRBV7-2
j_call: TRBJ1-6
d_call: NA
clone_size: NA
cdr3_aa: CASSLDGDGSGPLHF
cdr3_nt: TGTGCCAGCAGCTTAGACGGGGACGGTTCTGGACCCCTCCACTTT

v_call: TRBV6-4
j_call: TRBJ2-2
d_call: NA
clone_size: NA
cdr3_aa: CASSQGQGTGELFF
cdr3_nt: TGTGCCAGCAGCCAGGGGCAGGGTACCGGGGAGCTGTTTTTT

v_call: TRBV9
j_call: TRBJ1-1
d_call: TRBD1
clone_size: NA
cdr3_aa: CASSNRQGASEAFF
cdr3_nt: TGTGCCAGCAGCAACAGACAGGGTGCCTCTGAAGCTTTCTTT

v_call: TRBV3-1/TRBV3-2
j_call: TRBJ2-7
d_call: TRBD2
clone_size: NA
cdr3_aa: CASSQAPLPTSGGYEQYF
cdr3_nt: TGTGCCAGCAGCCAAGCCCCCCTCCCTACTAGCGGGGGCTACGAGCAGTACTTC

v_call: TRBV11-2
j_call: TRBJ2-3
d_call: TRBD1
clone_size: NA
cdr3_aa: CASSRQGAGADTQYF
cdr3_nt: TGTGCCAGCAGCCGACAGGGGGCAGGCGCAGATACGCAGTATTTT

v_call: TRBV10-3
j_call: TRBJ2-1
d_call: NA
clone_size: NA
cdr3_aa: CAISVTQGGDEQFF
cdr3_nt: TGTGCCATCAGTGTTACACAGGGAGGGGATGAGCAGTTCTTC

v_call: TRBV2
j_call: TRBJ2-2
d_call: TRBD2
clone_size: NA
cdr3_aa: CASSPLAGETGELFF
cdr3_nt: TGTGCTAGCAGCCCACTAGCGGGAGAAACCGGGGAGCTGTTTTTT

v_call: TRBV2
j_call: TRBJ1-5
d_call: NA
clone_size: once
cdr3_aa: CASSEAVAVGYSNQPQHF
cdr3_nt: TGTGCCAGCAGTGAAGCCGTTGCAGTGGGATATAGCAATCAGCCCCAGCATTTT

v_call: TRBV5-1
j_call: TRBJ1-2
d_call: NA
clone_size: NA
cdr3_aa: CASRPSGQYGYTF
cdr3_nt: TGCGCCAGCAGACCGTCCGGGCAGTATGGCTACACCTTC

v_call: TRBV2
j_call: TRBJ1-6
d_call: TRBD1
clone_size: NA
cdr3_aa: CASRDSNSPLHF
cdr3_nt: TGTGCCAGCCGGGACAGCAATTCACCCCTCCACTTT

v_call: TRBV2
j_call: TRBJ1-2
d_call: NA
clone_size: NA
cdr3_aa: CASIPRMTVYGYTF
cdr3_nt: TGTGCCAGCATTCCGAGGATGACAGTTTATGGCTACACCTTC

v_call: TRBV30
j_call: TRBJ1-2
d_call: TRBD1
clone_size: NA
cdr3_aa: CAWRPEGQGDPYGYTF
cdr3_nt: TGTGCCTGGAGGCCCGAGGGACAGGGAGATCCCTATGGCTACACCTTC